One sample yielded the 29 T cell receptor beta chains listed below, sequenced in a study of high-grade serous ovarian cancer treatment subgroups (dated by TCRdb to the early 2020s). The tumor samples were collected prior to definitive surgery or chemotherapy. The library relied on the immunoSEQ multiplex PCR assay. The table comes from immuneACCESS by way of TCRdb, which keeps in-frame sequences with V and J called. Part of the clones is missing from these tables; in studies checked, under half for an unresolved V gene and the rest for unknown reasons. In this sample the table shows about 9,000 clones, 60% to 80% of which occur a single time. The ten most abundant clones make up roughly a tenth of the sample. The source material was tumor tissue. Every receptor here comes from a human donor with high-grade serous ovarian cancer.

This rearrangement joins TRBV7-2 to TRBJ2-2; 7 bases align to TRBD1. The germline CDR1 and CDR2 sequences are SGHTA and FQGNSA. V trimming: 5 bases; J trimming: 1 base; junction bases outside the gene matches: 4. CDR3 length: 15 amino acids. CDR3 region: CASSEGQKNTGELFF. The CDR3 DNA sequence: TGTGCCAGCAGCGAGGGACAGAAGAACACCGGGGAGCTGTTTTTT.

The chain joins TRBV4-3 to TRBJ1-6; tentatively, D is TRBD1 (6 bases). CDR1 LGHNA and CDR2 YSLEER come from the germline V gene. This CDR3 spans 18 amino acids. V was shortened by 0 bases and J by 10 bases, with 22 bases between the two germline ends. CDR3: CASSQDARRDRSDSPLHF. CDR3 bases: TGCGCCAGCAGCCAAGACGCCCGACGAGACAGGTCAGACTCACCCCTCCACTTT.

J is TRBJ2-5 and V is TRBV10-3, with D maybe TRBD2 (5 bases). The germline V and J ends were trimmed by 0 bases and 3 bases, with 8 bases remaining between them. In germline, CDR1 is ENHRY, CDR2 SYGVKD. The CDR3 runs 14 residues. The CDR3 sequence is CAISESVGEETQYF. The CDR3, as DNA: TGTGCCATCAGTGAGTCCGTGGGAGAAGAGACCCAGTACTTC.

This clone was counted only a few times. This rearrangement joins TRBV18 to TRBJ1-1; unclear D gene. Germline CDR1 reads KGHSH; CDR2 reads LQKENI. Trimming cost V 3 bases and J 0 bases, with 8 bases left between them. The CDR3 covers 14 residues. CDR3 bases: TGTGCCAGCTCACCTAGATCCATGAACACTGAAGCTTTCTTT. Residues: CASSPRSMNTEAFF. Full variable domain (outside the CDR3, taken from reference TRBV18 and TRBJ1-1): NAGVMQNPRHLVRRRGQEARLRCSPMKGHSHVYWYRQLPEEGLKFMVYLQKENIIDESGMPKERFSAEFPKEGPSILRIQQVVRGDSAAYFCASSPRSMNTEAFFGQGTRLTVV.

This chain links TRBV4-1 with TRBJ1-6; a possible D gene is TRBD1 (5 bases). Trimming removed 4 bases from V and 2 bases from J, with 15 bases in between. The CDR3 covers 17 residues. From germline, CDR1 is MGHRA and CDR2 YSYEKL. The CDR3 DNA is TGCGCCAGCAGCCCCCCGAGAAGGGGAACCTATAATTCACCCCTCCACTTT. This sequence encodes CASSPPRRGTYNSPLHF.

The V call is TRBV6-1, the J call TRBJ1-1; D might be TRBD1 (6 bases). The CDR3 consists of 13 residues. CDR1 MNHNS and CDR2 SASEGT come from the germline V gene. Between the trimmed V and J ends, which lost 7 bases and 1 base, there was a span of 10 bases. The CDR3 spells CASTEGGNTEAFF. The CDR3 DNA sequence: TGTGCCAGCACCGAGGGGGGGAACACTGAAGCTTTCTTT.

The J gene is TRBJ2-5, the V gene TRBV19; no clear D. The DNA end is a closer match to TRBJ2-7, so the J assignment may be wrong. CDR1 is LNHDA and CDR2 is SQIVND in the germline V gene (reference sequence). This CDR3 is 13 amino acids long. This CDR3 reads CASSAARLYEQYF. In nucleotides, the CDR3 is TGTGCCAGTAGTGCCGCCCGTCTCTACGAGCAGTACTTC.

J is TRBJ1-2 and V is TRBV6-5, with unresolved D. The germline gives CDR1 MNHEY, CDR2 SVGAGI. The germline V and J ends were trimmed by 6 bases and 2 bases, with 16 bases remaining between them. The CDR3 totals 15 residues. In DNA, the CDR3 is TGTGCCAGCAGAACCCGGACGATGAGGAACTATGGCTACACCTTC. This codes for CASRTRTMRNYGYTF.

The CDR3 coding sequence is TGTGCCACCAGCAGAGGGGGGGACTACTCTGGGGAGCAGTACTTC. Translating it yields CATSRGGDYSGEQYF. The chain carries TRBV15 and TRBJ2-7; TRBD2 matches at 7 bases. This CDR3 is 15 amino acids long. J was trimmed by 7 bases and V by 1 base; bases with no gene match: 10. Germline V gives CDR1 LNHNV, CDR2 YYDKDF (reference sequence).

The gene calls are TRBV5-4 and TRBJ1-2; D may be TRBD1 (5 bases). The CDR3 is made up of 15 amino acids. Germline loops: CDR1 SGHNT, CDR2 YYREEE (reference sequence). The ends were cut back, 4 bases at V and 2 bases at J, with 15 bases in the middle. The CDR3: CASSLPGRLNYGYTF. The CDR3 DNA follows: TGTGCCAGCAGCCTCCCGGGACGGCTGAACTATGGCTACACCTTC.

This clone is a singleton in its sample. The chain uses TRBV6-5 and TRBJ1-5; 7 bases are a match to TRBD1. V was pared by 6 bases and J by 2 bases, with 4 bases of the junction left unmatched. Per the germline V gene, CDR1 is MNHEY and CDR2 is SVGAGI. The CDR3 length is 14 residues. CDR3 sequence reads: CASSTDRGNQPQHF. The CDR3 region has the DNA TGTGCCAGCAGCACTGACAGGGGCAATCAGCCCCAGCATTTT.

This chain's CDR3 is CASSLMGIRVSGSDEQYF. The CDR3 nucleotides are TGTGCCAGCAGCTTAATGGGGATCCGGGTTAGCGGGAGTGACGAGCAGTACTTC. The rearrangement uses TRBV7-2 and TRBJ2-7, with 9 bases identical to TRBD2. With 2 bases clipped from V and 5 bases from J, the junction kept 16 bases outside the gene matches. The CDR3 has 18 residues. CDR1 SGHTA and CDR2 FQGNSA come from the germline V gene.

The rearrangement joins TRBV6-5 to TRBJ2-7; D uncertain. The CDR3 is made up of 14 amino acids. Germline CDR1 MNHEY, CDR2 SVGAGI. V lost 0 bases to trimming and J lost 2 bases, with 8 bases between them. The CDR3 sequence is CASSYSQTTYEQYF. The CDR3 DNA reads TGTGCCAGCAGTTACTCGCAGACGACCTACGAGCAGTACTTC.

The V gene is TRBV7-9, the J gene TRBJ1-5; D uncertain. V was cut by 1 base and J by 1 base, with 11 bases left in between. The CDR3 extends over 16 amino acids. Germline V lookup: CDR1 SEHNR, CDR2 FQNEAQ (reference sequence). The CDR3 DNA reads TGTGCCAGCAGCTTAGGAAAAGACGGAAGCAATCAGCCCCAGCATTTT. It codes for CASSLGKDGSNQPQHF.

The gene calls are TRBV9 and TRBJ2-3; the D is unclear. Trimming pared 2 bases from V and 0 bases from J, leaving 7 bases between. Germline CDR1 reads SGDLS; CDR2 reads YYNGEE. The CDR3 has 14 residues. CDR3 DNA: TGTGCCAGCAGCGTGGCCATAAGCACAGATACGCAGTATTTT. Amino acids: CASSVAISTDTQYF.

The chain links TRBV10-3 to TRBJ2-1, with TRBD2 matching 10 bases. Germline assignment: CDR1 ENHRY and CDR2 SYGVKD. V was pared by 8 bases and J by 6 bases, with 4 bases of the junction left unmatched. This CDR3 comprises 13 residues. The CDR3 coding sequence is TGTGCCATCCAAGCGGGAGGGGCCAATGAGCAGTTCTTC. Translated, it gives CAIQAGGANEQFF.

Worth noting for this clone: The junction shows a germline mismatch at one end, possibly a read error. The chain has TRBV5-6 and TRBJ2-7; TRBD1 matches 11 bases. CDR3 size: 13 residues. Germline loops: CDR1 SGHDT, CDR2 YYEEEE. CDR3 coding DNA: TGTGCCAGCAGCCCGCCGGGACAGGGGGTTCGGCACTTC. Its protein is CASSPPGQGVRHF.

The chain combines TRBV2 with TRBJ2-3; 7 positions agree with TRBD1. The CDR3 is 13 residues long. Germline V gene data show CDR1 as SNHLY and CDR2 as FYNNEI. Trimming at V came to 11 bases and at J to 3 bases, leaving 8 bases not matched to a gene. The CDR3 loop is CAGAGTVTDTQYF. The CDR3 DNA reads TGTGCCGGCGCCGGGACAGTTACAGATACGCAGTATTTT.

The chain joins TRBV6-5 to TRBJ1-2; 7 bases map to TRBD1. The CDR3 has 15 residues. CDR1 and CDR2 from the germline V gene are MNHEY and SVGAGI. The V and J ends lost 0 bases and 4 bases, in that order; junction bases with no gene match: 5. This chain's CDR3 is CASSYSYSGGYGYTF. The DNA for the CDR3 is TGTGCCAGCAGTTACTCCTACTCAGGGGGCTATGGCTACACCTTC.

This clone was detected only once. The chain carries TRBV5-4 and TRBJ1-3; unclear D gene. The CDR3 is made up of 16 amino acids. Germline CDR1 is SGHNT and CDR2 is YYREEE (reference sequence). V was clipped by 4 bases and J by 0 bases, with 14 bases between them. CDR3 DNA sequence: TGTGCCAGCAGCCAAGATCTTACAAGCTCTGGAAACACCATATATTTT. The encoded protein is CASSQDLTSSGNTIYF.

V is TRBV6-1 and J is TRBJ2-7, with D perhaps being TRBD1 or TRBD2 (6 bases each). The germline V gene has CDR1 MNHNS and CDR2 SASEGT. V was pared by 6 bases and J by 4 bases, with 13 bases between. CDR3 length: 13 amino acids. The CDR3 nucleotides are TGTGCCAGCAGGCGGGACATAAGGTACGAGCAGTACTTC. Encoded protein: CASRRDIRYEQYF.

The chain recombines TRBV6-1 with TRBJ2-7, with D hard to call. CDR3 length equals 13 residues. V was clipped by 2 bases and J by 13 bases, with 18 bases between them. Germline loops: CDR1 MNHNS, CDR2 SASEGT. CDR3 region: CASSERAAPGEYF. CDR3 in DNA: TGTGCCAGCAGTGAAAGGGCAGCCCCGGGTGAATACTTC.

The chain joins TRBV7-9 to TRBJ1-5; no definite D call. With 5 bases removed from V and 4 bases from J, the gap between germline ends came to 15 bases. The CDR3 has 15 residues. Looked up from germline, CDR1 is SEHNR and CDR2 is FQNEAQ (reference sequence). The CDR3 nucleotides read TGTGCCAGCAGCCCCGGGGAGTCTCGGAATCAGCCCCAGCATTTT. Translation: CASSPGESRNQPQHF. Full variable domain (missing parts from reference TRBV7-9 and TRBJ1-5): DTGVSQNPRHKITKRGQNVTFRCDPISEHNRLYWYRQTLGQGPEFLTYFQNEAQLEKSRLLSDRFSAERPKGSFSTLEIQRTEQGDSAMYLCASSPGESRNQPQHFGDGTRLSIL.

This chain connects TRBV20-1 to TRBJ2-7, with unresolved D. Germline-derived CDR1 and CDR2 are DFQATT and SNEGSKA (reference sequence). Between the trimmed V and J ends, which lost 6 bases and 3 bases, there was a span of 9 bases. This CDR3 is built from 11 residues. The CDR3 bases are TGCAGTGCGACGGACGGCTACGAGCAGTACTTC. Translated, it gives CSATDGYEQYF.

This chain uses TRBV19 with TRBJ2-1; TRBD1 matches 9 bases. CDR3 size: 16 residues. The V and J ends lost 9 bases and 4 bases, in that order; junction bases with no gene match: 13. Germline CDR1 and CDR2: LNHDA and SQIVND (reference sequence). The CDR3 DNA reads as TGTGCCAGCACCCGTGGGACAGGGAGTCAGTACAATGAGCAGTTCTTC. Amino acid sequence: CASTRGTGSQYNEQFF.

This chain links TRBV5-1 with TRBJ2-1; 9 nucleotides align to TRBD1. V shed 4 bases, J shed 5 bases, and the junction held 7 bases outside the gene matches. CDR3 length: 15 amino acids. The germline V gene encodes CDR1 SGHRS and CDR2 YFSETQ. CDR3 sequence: CASSSQGQGDNEQFF. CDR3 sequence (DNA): TGCGCCAGCAGCAGTCAGGGACAGGGTGACAATGAGCAGTTCTTC. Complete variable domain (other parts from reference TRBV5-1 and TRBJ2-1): KAGVTQTPRYLIKTRGQQVTLSCSPISGHRSVSWYQQTPGQGLQFLFEYFSETQRNKGNFPGRFSGRQFSNSRSEMNVSTLELGDSALYLCASSSQGQGDNEQFFGPGTRLTVL.

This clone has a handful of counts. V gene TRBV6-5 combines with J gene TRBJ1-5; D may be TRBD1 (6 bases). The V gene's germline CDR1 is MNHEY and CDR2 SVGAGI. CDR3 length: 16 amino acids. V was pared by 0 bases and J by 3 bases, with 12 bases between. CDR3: CASSYSRQGPNQPQHF. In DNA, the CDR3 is TGTGCCAGCAGTTACTCGAGGCAGGGGCCCAATCAGCCCCAGCATTTT.

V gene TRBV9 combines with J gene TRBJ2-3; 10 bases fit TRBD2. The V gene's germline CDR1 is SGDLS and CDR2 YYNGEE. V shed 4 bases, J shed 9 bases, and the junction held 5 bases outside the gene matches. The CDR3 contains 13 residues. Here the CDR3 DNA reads TGTGCCAGCAGCAAAGGGACTAGCGAAACGCAGTATTTT. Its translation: CASSKGTSETQYF.

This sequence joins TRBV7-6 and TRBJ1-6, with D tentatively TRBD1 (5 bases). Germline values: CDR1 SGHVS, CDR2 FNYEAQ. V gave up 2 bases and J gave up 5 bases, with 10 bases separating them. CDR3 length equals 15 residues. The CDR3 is CASSLRGAHNSPLHF. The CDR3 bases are TGTGCCAGCAGCTTAAGGGGCGCCCATAATTCACCCCTCCACTTT.